A single sample gave rise to the 28 T cell receptor gamma chains below, sequenced in a study of γδ T cells in repeated Plasmodium falciparum infection. Bulk repertoires came from Vgamma9/Vdelta2+ or Vdelta2-negative gammadelta T cells flow-sorted from PBMC. TCRdb re-processed the multiplex PCR reads via CATT. The sample carries approximately 28,000 gamma-chain clones, about 3% recorded once. Sequenced material: gamma-delta T cells from blood. All receptors derive from a pool of human donors (malaria-infected and uninfected, not separated).

In this sample, this clone turned up a few times. Given a far larger clone just one base away, this is likely a sequencing read error. The same CDR3 arises from other DNA sequences in this sample as well. The chain links TRGV9 to TRGJ1 or TRGJ2. The J gene, absent from TCRdb, was called here by matching the DNA to germline. CDR3 size: 14 residues. Trimming took 0 bases from V and 5 from J; bases not matched to a gene: 7. Germline CDR1 is GITISATS and CDR2 is ISYDGTV (reference sequence). The CDR3 DNA follows: TGTGCCTTGTGGGAGGTGTTCGATGATTATAAGAAACTCTTT. This encodes CALWEVFDDYKKLF.

This clone was found a few times. With only one base between it and a far larger clone, this is likely a read error. The same CDR3 can be traced to other DNA sequences in this sample. This rearrangement joins TRGV2 to TRGJ1 or TRGJ2. No J gene was available from TCRdb, and it was assigned here by a germline match of the DNA. V gave up 4 bases and J gave up 4 bases; unmatched junction bases: 10. The germline V gene encodes CDR1 EGSNGY and CDR2 YDSYNSKV. The CDR3 extends over 14 amino acids. In DNA form, the CDR3 reads TGTGCCACCTGGGATGGGCCGACGTATTATAAGAAACTCTTT. This gives the protein CATWDGPTYYKKLF.

At least ten counts were recorded for this clone. The protein recorded in TCRdb matches a much larger clone and deviates from this DNA's translation at residue 8, suggesting a read error; the protein here is obtained by translating the DNA. The chain has TRGV9 and TRGJ1 or TRGJ2. The J gene, not given by TCRdb, was assigned here from a germline match of the nucleotide sequence. The length of the CDR3 is 11 residues. Per the germline V gene, CDR1 is GITISATS and CDR2 is ISYDGTV (reference sequence). Written as DNA, the CDR3 is TGTGCCTTGTGGGAGACCTATAGGAAACTCTTT. Translating it yields CALWETYRKLF.

This clone showed up many times. A far more abundant clone sits one base away, making this likely a read error. The DNA is omitted, as the CDR3 cannot be located on it reliably, and the CDR3 follows TCRdb's listing. This sample also contains other DNA sequences that code for the same CDR3. The V gene call reads TRGV2; no J gene was called. The CDR3 is 28 amino acids long, termini counted. CDR1 and CDR2 from the germline V gene are EGSNGY and YDSYNSKV. The CDR3 loop is CATWDDRNSLAVEQHLLSQVSIGRIQHF.

This clone was seen repeatedly, ten times or more. TCRdb lists the protein of a much larger clone for this DNA, which differs at residue 8, so this is likely a read error; the protein given here is translated from the DNA itself. The chain combines TRGV3 with TRGJP2. Germline CDR1 VTNTFY, CDR2 YDVSTARD (reference sequence). V trimming: 3 bases; J trimming: 9 bases; junction bases outside the gene matches: 7. The length of the CDR3 is 13 residues. As DNA, the CDR3 is TGTGCCACCTGGGACCTGATTAATTGGATCAAGACGTTT. Amino acids: CATWDLINWIKTF.

Remarks on this clone: The protein given by TCRdb reflects a much larger clone and differs at residue 3 from this DNA's translation, likely from a read error; the protein shown is the DNA's translation. The V and J genes are TRGV9 and TRGJ1 or TRGJ2. The J gene, left out of TCRdb, was set here by checking the DNA against germline. The germline gives CDR1 GITISATS, CDR2 ISYDGTV (reference sequence). This CDR3 comprises 17 residues. This chain's CDR3 is CASWEMDTTAYYYKKLF. Here the CDR3 DNA reads TGTGCCTCGTGGGAGATGGATACCACGGCCTATTATTATAAGAAACTCTTT.

This clone was detected many times. TCRdb lists the protein of a much larger clone for this DNA, which differs at residue 7, so this is likely a read error; the protein given here is translated from the DNA itself. The V and J genes are TRGV9 and TRGJP2. TCRdb gives no J gene; it was assigned here by matching the DNA to germline. The CDR3 is made up of 11 amino acids. Germline V lookup: CDR1 GITISATS, CDR2 ISYDGTV (reference sequence). V lost 2 bases and J lost 13; bases outside the gene matches: 4. The CDR3, as DNA: TGTGCCTTGTGGGAGGGTCAGATCAAGACGTTT. This codes for CALWEGQIKTF.

This clone was recorded a few times. Given a far larger clone just one base away, this is likely a sequencing read error. Called V gene: TRGV2; the J gene was not called. From germline, CDR1 is EGSNGY and CDR2 YDSYNSKV. The CDR3 spans 13 residues. CDR3 DNA: TGTGCCACCTGGGACGGGCGATTATATAAGAAGCTCTTT. Translating gives CATWDGRLYKKLF.

A word on this clone: The protein given by TCRdb reflects a much larger clone and differs at residue 13 from this DNA's translation, likely from a read error; the protein shown is the DNA's translation. This chain uses TRGV9 with TRGJP. The J gene, absent from TCRdb, was called here by matching the DNA to germline. The CDR3 is made up of 20 amino acids. The germline CDR1 and CDR2 sequences are GITISATS and ISYDGTV (reference sequence). The chain's CDR3 is CALWETTGGGGEFGKKIKVF. Written as DNA, the CDR3 is TGTGCCTTGTGGGAGACGACGGGTGGGGGAGGCGAGTTTGGCAAAAAAATCAAGGTATTT.

The sample holds many counts of this clone. TCRdb has a much larger clone's protein, which differs at residue 3 from the translation of this DNA, likely because of a read error; what is shown is the protein translated from the DNA. The chain links TRGV9 to TRGJ1 or TRGJ2. The CDR3 extends over 13 amino acids. Germline V gene data show CDR1 as GITISATS and CDR2 as ISYDGTV (reference sequence). For the CDR3, the DNA is TGTGCCTGGTGGACCACGAATTATTATAAGAAACTCTTT. This translates into CAWWTTNYYKKLF.

Details on this clone: This likely came from a read error, as a far larger clone is one base away. At the DNA level, this CDR3 is encoded by other sequences in the same sample as well. This chain uses TRGV9 with TRGJ1 or TRGJ2. Germline CDR1 GITISATS, CDR2 ISYDGTV (reference sequence). The CDR3 loop spans 17 amino acids. V lost 0 bases and J lost 7; bases outside the gene matches: 18. CDR3 region: CALWEVQGEGKYYKKLF. The CDR3 DNA reads as TGTGCCTTGTGGGAGGTGCAAGGGGAAGGAAAATACTATAAGAAACTCTTT.

The V and J genes are TRGV2 and TRGJ1 or TRGJ2. The CDR3 covers 14 residues. Losses at the gene ends were 5 bases for V and 0 bases for J; bases not matched to a gene: 7. Germline V gene lookup returns CDR1 EGSNGY and CDR2 YDSYNSKV. CDR3 in DNA: TGTGCCACCTGGGGCGGATTGAATTATTATAAGAAACTCTTT. As protein: CATWGGLNYYKKLF.

Worth noting for this clone: TCRdb's entry gives the protein of a much larger clone, which mismatches this DNA's translation at residue 4, likely from a read error; the protein reported here is translated from the DNA. Additional DNA sequences in this sample encode the identical CDR3. The gene calls are TRGV9 and TRGJ1 or TRGJ2. TCRdb carries no J gene annotation; the J gene was assigned here by matching the DNA with germline. This CDR3 comprises 14 residues. In germline, CDR1 is GITISATS, CDR2 ISYDGTV (reference sequence). The CDR3 loop reads CALRELYPQDKKLF. CDR3 in DNA: TGTGCCTTGCGGGAGTTGTACCCCCAGGATAAGAAACTCTTT.

This clone was observed a handful of times. TCRdb assigns this DNA the protein of a much larger clone, which departs from its translation at residue 17; this likely reflects a read error, and the protein shown comes from translating the DNA. The V gene is TRGV9, but the J gene lacks a call. CDR1 is GITISATS, CDR2 ISYDGTV, per germline (reference sequence). CDR3 length: 18 residues. In DNA form, the CDR3 reads TGTGCCTTGTGGGAGCCCAGGGACCCGGAGTTGGGCAAAAAAATCAAGTTATTT. Protein: CALWEPRDPELGKKIKLF.

This clone was seen repeatedly, ten times or more. The protein given by TCRdb reflects a much larger clone and differs at residue 11 from this DNA's translation, likely from a read error; the protein shown is the DNA's translation. The chain joins TRGV4 to TRGJ1 or TRGJ2. The J gene, left out of TCRdb, was set here by checking the DNA against germline. The germline V gene has CDR1 EGSTGY and CDR2 YDSYTSSV. The CDR3 is 14 amino acids. CDR3 protein: CATWDVPNYYRKLF. CDR3 DNA sequence: TGTGCCACCTGGGATGTCCCGAATTATTATAGGAAACTCTTT.

In this sample, this clone turned up many times. For the V gene the call is TRGV3; the J gene has no call. CDR1 is VTNTFY and CDR2 is YDVSTARD in the germline V gene (reference sequence). This CDR3 region has 11 residues. CDR3 protein: CATWDRGRELF. Written as DNA, the CDR3 is TGTGCCACCTGGGACAGGGGGCGTGAACTCTTT.

In this sample, this clone turned up many times. A far larger clone is one nucleotide away, so this likely arose from a read error. The sample holds other DNA sequences that translate to the same CDR3. In DNA form, the CDR3 reads TGTGCCTTGTGGGAGGTGACTGGTGAGTTGGGTAAAAAAATCAAGGTATTT. As protein: CALWEVTGELGKKIKVF. The genes are TRGV9 and TRGJP. TCRdb offers no J gene call, so here the DNA was matched to germline to obtain one. CDR3 size: 17 residues. The germline V gene encodes CDR1 GITISATS and CDR2 ISYDGTV (reference sequence).

This clone was seen a few times. The TCRdb protein comes from a much larger clone and disagrees with this DNA's translation at residue 3, likely due to a read error; the protein given here is derived from the DNA. The CDR3 here is CASWELQKLF. In DNA form, the CDR3 reads TGTGCCTCGTGGGAGTTGCAGAAACTCTTT. The chain links TRGV9 to TRGJ1 or TRGJ2. TCRdb is silent on the J gene; assignment here came from matching the DNA to germline. This CDR3 contains 10 residues. Germline values: CDR1 GITISATS, CDR2 ISYDGTV (reference sequence).

This clone was detected ten times or more. It is likely a read error: a sequence one base away is far more abundant. In the same sample, other DNA sequences code for this CDR3. V and J are TRGV9 and TRGJP. As TCRdb names no J gene, one was assigned here on the basis of a DNA match to germline. V trimming: 6 bases; J trimming: 6 bases; junction bases outside the gene matches: 5. The germline V gene encodes CDR1 GITISATS and CDR2 ISYDGTV (reference sequence). The CDR3 consists of 15 residues. The CDR3: CALWTLELGKKIKVF. Written as DNA, the CDR3 is TGTGCCTTGTGGACGTTAGAGTTGGGCAAAAAAATCAAGGTATTT.

By share, this clone counts as medium-sized (0.01 to 0.1%). The sample contains more than one DNA sequence encoding this CDR3. The V call is TRGV4, the J call TRGJ1 or TRGJ2. Losses at the gene ends were 0 bases for V and 6 bases for J; bases not matched to a gene: 11. There are 15 residues in the CDR3. Germline values: CDR1 EGSTGY, CDR2 YDSYTSSV. CDR3 bases: TGTGCCACCTGGGATGGGCGGCTTATTTCTTATAAGAAACTCTTT. It yields the protein CATWDGRLISYKKLF.

This clone has ten or more counts. The protein that TCRdb holds for this DNA derives from a much larger clone and differs from the translated DNA at residue 10, which likely indicates a read error; the protein shown here is translated from the DNA. The V gene is TRGV9; the J gene was not called. Per germline, CDR1 GITISATS and CDR2 ISYDGTV (reference sequence). This CDR3 region has 12 residues. As DNA, the CDR3 is TGTGCCTTGTGGGGGACAGACTATAAGGAACTCTTT. Protein: CALWGTDYKELF.

With regard to this clone: This DNA translates differently at residue 13 from the TCRdb protein, which is that of a much larger clone; a read error is likely, and the protein shown is the DNA's own translation. V and J are TRGV9 and TRGJP1. TCRdb records no J gene; here it was assigned by comparing the DNA to germline. The V gene's germline CDR1 is GITISATS and CDR2 ISYDGTV (reference sequence). The CDR3 sequence is 17 residues long. The CDR3 protein is CALWDHREYTTGRFKIF. CDR3 nucleotides: TGTGCCTTGTGGGACCACAGGGAATATACCACTGGTCGGTTCAAGATATTT.

This clone was picked up many times. TCRdb records a much larger clone's protein for this DNA, with a difference at residue 4 that likely arises from a read error; the protein given is the translation of the DNA. The gene calls are TRGV9 and TRGJP. CDR3 length: 15 residues. The germline CDR1 and CDR2 sequences are GITISATS and ISYDGTV (reference sequence). With V trimmed by 7 bases and J by 4 bases, 4 bases remained unmatched. CDR3 in DNA: TGTGCCTTGTGTGACCAAGAGTTGGGCAAAAAAATCAAGGTATTT. Translated, it gives CALCDQELGKKIKVF.

With regard to this clone: The TCRdb protein comes from a much larger clone and disagrees with this DNA's translation at residue 7, likely due to a read error; the protein given here is derived from the DNA. The V and J genes are TRGV9 and TRGJ1 or TRGJ2. In the absence of a J gene in TCRdb, the DNA was matched to germline to assign it here. The germline CDR1 and CDR2 sequences are GITISATS and ISYDGTV (reference sequence). The CDR3 has 17 amino acids. Unmatched junction bases numbered 13, after V lost 0 bases and J lost 2 bases. The chain's CDR3 is CALWEVRYPIYYYKKLF. The DNA for the CDR3 is TGTGCCTTGTGGGAGGTGCGTTACCCGATATATTATTATAAGAAACTCTTT.

The sample holds many counts of this clone. This DNA's translation and the protein TCRdb lists, from a much larger clone, do not match at residue 5, likely due to a read error; the protein shown is translated from the DNA. V is TRGV3 and J is TRGJ1 or TRGJ2. CDR1 and CDR2 (germline): VTNTFY, YDVSTARD (reference sequence). The CDR3 is made up of 14 amino acids. J was trimmed by 0 bases and V by 5 bases; bases with no gene match: 7. This CDR3 is CATWGRQNYYKKLF. DNA of the CDR3: TGTGCCACCTGGGGCAGACAGAATTATTATAAGAAACTCTTT.

This clone showed up many times. Given a far larger clone just one base away, this is likely a sequencing read error. This specimen includes other DNA sequences encoding the same CDR3. V is TRGV9 and J is TRGJ1 or TRGJ2. The J gene, missing from TCRdb, was assigned here through DNA to germline matching. Germline CDR1 and CDR2: GITISATS and ISYDGTV (reference sequence). The CDR3 extends over 13 amino acids. The chain's CDR3 is CALWEVPSYKKLF. CDR3 DNA: TGTGCCCTGTGGGAGGTGCCGAGTTATAAGAAACTCTTT.

The table lists this clone with many counts. It may be a read error: a sequence one base away is much more abundant. This chain connects TRGV9 to TRGJ1 or TRGJ2. Per germline, CDR1 GITISATS and CDR2 ISYDGTV (reference sequence). V shed 3 bases, J shed 11 bases, and the junction held 4 bases outside the gene matches. This CDR3 comprises 10 residues. As DNA, the CDR3 is TGTGCCTTGTGGGAGTGGCAGAAACTCTTT. It yields the protein CALWEWQKLF.

The table lists this clone with many counts. The chain joins TRGV4 to TRGJ1 or TRGJ2. Germline-derived CDR1 and CDR2 are EGSTGY and YDSYTSSV. Trimming at V came to 4 bases and at J to 11 bases, leaving 8 bases not matched to a gene. This CDR3 contains 11 residues. In DNA, the CDR3 is TGTGCCACCTGGGAGGGTGCGGAGAAACTCTTT. It encodes CATWEGAEKLF.